What follows are 21 T cell receptor beta chains derived from one specimen sequenced in a study of blood T cell repertoires in COVID-19. Sequencing used immunoSEQ multiplex PCR; TCRdb keeps in-frame clones, though not all of them. Among a few hundred thousand clones listed, around 83% were seen once. Sequencing was done on a sample of PBMCs or T cells enriched from blood (not recorded which). Source of these receptors: a woman between 40 and 50 years old with acute COVID-19.

This clone was detected only once. The CDR3 DNA follows: TGTGCCAGCAGTAGACGAGGGACTAGCGGGAGCTACAATGAGCAGTTCTTC. It is translated as CASSRRGTSGSYNEQFF. The chain is built from TRBV28 and TRBJ2-1; 14 bases line up with TRBD2. V lost 5 bases to trimming and J lost 3 bases; unmatched junction nucleotides: 6. Germline assignment: CDR1 MDHEN and CDR2 SYDVKM. CDR3 length: 17 amino acids.

The V call is TRBV29-1, the J call TRBJ2-7; maybe TRBD2 (5 bases). The CDR3 sequence is 13 residues long. Germline CDR1 reads SQVTM; CDR2 reads ANQGSEA. V was pared by 5 bases and J by 2 bases, with 13 bases between. The CDR3 spells CSVSLPGTYEQYF. CDR3 bases: TGCAGCGTTTCCCTACCGGGAACCTACGAGCAGTACTTC.

The chain recombines TRBV5-1 with TRBJ2-4; possible D gene TRBD2, 6 bases. V dropped 0 bases and J dropped 6 bases, with 10 bases sitting between them. Germline values: CDR1 SGHRS, CDR2 YFSETQ. The CDR3 runs 14 residues. The CDR3 nucleotides read TGCGCCAGCAGCTTGGCCGGGGACTTAAACATTCAGTACTTC. Its protein product is CASSLAGDLNIQYF.

The rearrangement links TRBV3-1 (or the pseudogene TRBV3-2) to TRBJ1-1; TRBD1 is a possible D gene (6 bases). The germline V gene has CDR1 LGHDT and CDR2 YNNKEL (reference sequence). Trimming left V 4 bases short and J 1 base short, with 10 bases between. There are 14 residues in the CDR3. The CDR3 DNA reads TGTGCCAGCAGCCGACTACAGGGGAACACTGAAGCTTTCTTT. Protein: CASSRLQGNTEAFF.

This clone was detected only once. The chain couples TRBV2 to TRBJ1-2; maybe TRBD1 (6 bases). Germline V gene lookup returns CDR1 SNHLY and CDR2 FYNNEI. The CDR3 runs 14 residues. Trimming left V 3 bases short and J 0 bases short, with 8 bases between. The CDR3 coding sequence is TGTGCCAGCAGTGAGGGGGCCCCTAACTATGGCTACACCTTC. Encoded protein: CASSEGAPNYGYTF.

This clone occurred a few times. The J gene is TRBJ1-1, the V gene TRBV6-5; the D is unclear. The germline V gene encodes CDR1 MNHEY and CDR2 SVGAGI. Trimming stripped 8 bases from V and 3 bases from J, with 7 bases between. The CDR3 runs to 11 residues. The CDR3, as DNA: TGTGCCAGCCTCAGCGACACTGAAGCTTTCTTT. Its translation is CASLSDTEAFF.

The chain has TRBV2 and TRBJ1-2, with 10 bases that match TRBD1. CDR1 is SNHLY and CDR2 is FYNNEI in the germline V gene. V dropped 4 bases and J dropped 8; count of bases not matched to a gene: 7. There are 14 residues in the CDR3. CDR3 residues: CASSVSGTGVGYTF. CDR3 sequence (DNA): TGTGCCAGCAGTGTAAGCGGGACAGGGGTCGGCTACACCTTC.

This rearrangement joins TRBV24-1 to TRBJ1-2; no clear D. The length of the CDR3 is 12 residues. V was trimmed by 2 bases and J by 8 bases, leaving 8 bases between them. CDR1 is KGHDR and CDR2 is SFDVKD in the germline V gene. This chain's CDR3 is CATSDWTGGYTF. DNA of the CDR3: TGTGCCACCAGTGATTGGACGGGAGGCTACACCTTC.

The chain joins TRBV20-1 to TRBJ2-4; D might be TRBD1 (6 bases). V was pared by 3 bases and J by 0 bases, with 24 bases between. CDR3 length: 19 amino acids. Germline values: CDR1 DFQATT, CDR2 SNEGSKA (reference sequence). The CDR3 DNA follows: TGCAGTGCTAGTGAGGTCGGCAGGGGCGGAAGTACAGCCAAAAACATTCAGTACTTC. Encoded protein: CSASEVGRGGSTAKNIQYF.

This clone was seen once. The gene calls are TRBV18 and TRBJ2-7; 8 nucleotides align to TRBD1. The V gene's germline CDR1 is KGHSH and CDR2 LQKENI. V was pared by 6 bases and J by 2 bases, with 12 bases of the junction left unmatched. The CDR3 runs 16 residues. CDR3 sequence: CASSRSQGATPYEQYF. DNA of the CDR3: TGTGCCAGCTCGCGGAGTCAGGGGGCAACACCCTACGAGCAGTACTTC.

V is TRBV12-5 and J is TRBJ2-4; weak D call: TRBD1 (6 bases). CDR3 length: 18 amino acids. Germline lookup yields CDR1 LGHNT and CDR2 FRNRAP. The ends were cut back, 6 bases at V and 3 bases at J, with 24 bases in the middle. CDR3: CASGEASRGNVGKNIQYF. CDR3 sequence (DNA): TGTGCTAGTGGAGAGGCTTCGAGGGGGAATGTAGGCAAAAACATTCAGTACTTC.

The V gene is TRBV30, the J gene TRBJ2-7, with TRBD1 matching over 8 bases. The germline V gene encodes CDR1 GTSNPN and CDR2 SVGIG (reference sequence). The CDR3 contains 14 residues. J gave up 1 base and V 4 bases, and 6 bases lay outside the gene matches. The DNA of the CDR3 is TGTGCCTGGAATCTGGACAGGGTGTCCTACGAGCAGTACTTC. It translates to CAWNLDRVSYEQYF. Looking up the rest from reference TRBV30 and TRBJ2-7 gives the full variable domain: SQTIHQWPATLVQPVGSPLSLECTVEGTSNPNLYWYRQAAGRGLQLLFYSVGIGQISSEVPQNLSASRPQDRQFILSSKKLLLSDSGFYLCAWNLDRVSYEQYFGPGTRLTVT.

V usage is TRBV7-3 and J usage is TRBJ2-3; a possible D gene is TRBD2 (5 bases). The CDR3 is 14 residues long. Trimming took 2 bases from V and 3 from J, leaving 9 bases between them. Germline CDR1 SGHTA, CDR2 FQGTGA. The CDR3 DNA sequence: TGTGCCAGCAGCTTAGGTGGGGAGACAGATACGCAGTATTTT. Its protein is CASSLGGETDTQYF.

The chain employs TRBV11-1 and TRBJ2-3, with 11 bases fitting TRBD2. Germline trimming cut 2 bases from V and 7 bases from J; bases unmatched to any gene: 8. Germline-derived CDR1 and CDR2 are SGHAT and FQDESV (reference sequence). The CDR3 is 16 residues long. This CDR3 reads CASSLNSGGGTNTQYF. The CDR3 DNA is TGTGCCAGCAGCTTAAATAGCGGGGGGGGTACAAATACGCAGTATTTT.

The rearrangement links TRBV6-5 to TRBJ2-7; 7 bases are a match to TRBD1. The germline gives CDR1 MNHEY, CDR2 SVGAGI. The CDR3 runs to 14 residues. Trimming cost V 6 bases and J 2 bases; bases outside gene matches: 7. The DNA of the CDR3 is TGTGCCAGCAGCCCCGCGGACAGGCCCTACGAGCAGTACTTC. Residues: CASSPADRPYEQYF.

In nucleotides, the CDR3 is TGTGCCAGCAGCCACTGGGTGGGACAGGGGCAAAATGAGCAGTTCTTC. The encoded protein is CASSHWVGQGQNEQFF. The chain uses TRBV5-8 and TRBJ2-1; 10 nucleotides line up with TRBD1. Germline trimming cut 4 bases from V and 7 bases from J; bases unmatched to any gene: 11. This CDR3 is built from 16 residues. Looked up from germline, CDR1 is SGHTS and CDR2 is YDEGEE. The entire variable domain, with the rest obtained from reference TRBV5-8 and TRBJ2-1, is as follows: EAGVTQSPTHLIKTRGQQATLRCSPISGHTSVYWYQQALGLGLQFLLWYDEGEERNRGNFPPRFSGRQFPNYSSELNVNALELEDSALYLCASSHWVGQGQNEQFFGPGTRLTVL.

The rearrangement uses TRBV6-6 and TRBJ2-7; 8 bases align to TRBD2. The CDR3 is 16 residues long. Germline V CDR1 and CDR2: MNHNY, SVGAGI (reference sequence). V shed 0 bases, J shed 5 bases, and the junction held 9 bases outside the gene matches. The CDR3 reads CASSYSPGTRTHEQYF. The CDR3 bases are TGTGCCAGCAGTTACTCACCCGGGACTAGGACCCACGAGCAGTACTTC.

This clone was counted a single time. CDR3 bases: TGTGCCAGCAGCTTTAGCGGCAACTCCTACGAGCAGTACTTC. This encodes CASSFSGNSYEQYF. The chain is built from TRBV7-8 and TRBJ2-7; D may be TRBD2 (6 bases). Between the trimmed V and J ends, which lost 3 bases and 0 bases, there was a span of 9 bases. The CDR3 has 14 amino acids. In germline, CDR1 is SGHVS, CDR2 FQNEAQ.

The J gene is TRBJ1-5, the V gene TRBV19, with a possible D match to TRBD1 (5 bases). The CDR3 is 15 amino acids. Germline CDR1 is LNHDA and CDR2 is SQIVND (reference sequence). V was trimmed by 8 bases and J by 2 bases, leaving 16 bases between them. The DNA for the CDR3 is TGTGCCAGTCACGGGCAGGGTGGGGGCAATCAGCCCCAGCATTTT. It translates to CASHGQGGGNQPQHF.

V and J are TRBV2 and TRBJ2-5; 12 nucleotides agree with TRBD2. CDR1 and CDR2 (germline): SNHLY, FYNNEI. The CDR3 sequence is 18 residues long. The J segment lost 3 bases and the V segment lost 4 bases, leaving 12 bases of the junction unmatched. As DNA, the CDR3 is TGTGCCAGCAGTGGACTAGCGGGAGAGCCTTGGGAAGAAGAGACCCAGTACTTC. It yields the protein CASSGLAGEPWEEETQYF.

This chain links TRBV28 with TRBJ1-2; 11 bases are shared with TRBD1. V lost 5 bases, J lost 6 bases, and 5 bases stayed unmatched. The germline V gene encodes CDR1 MDHEN and CDR2 SYDVKM. This CDR3 has 14 amino acids. The CDR3 region is CASSPGQGADGYTF. Here the CDR3 DNA reads TGTGCCAGCAGTCCCGGACAGGGGGCAGATGGCTACACCTTC.